This is a list of T cell receptor beta chains from one sample in a study of cytomegalovirus exposure and HLA in healthy donors. Assay: immunoSEQ multiplex PCR; the TCRdb copy retains only in-frame clones and omits some. The data hold roughly 120,000 clones, with around 73% observed a single time. Sequenced material: PBMCs. These receptor sequences come from a man aged 40-55 years in good health and CMV-seronegative. CDR3s include the opening cysteine and the closing phenylalanine or tryptophan.

j_call | v_call | cdr3_aa
TRBJ2-2 | TRBV7-9 | CSSKGAGGPTGELFF
TRBJ1-2 | TRBV6-6 | CASKVGRVLEGYTF
TRBJ2-4 | TRBV5-1 | CASSLGQGESKNIQYF
TRBJ1-5 | TRBV19 | CASNAGTGFQPQHF
TRBJ1-5 | TRBV5-5 | CASSLSVGRQALNQPQHF
TRBJ2-3 | TRBV4-3 | CASSQLTSGTDTQYF
TRBJ2-2 | TRBV4-2 | CASSQGHGRGDTGELFF
TRBJ1-1 | TRBV14 | CASSVYRGGTEAFF
TRBJ1-2 | TRBV27 | CASSPVGDRVNYGYTF
TRBJ1-1 | TRBV27 | CASSSPGQNTEAFF
TRBJ1-5 | TRBV6-5 | CASRGSIQNQPQHF
TRBJ1-2 | TRBV4-3 | CASSQGQGYGYTF
TRBJ1-2 | TRBV6-5 | CASSFGQGYGYTF
TRBJ2-1 | TRBV7-8 | CASSSTRGGEQFF
TRBJ2-1 | TRBV11-3 | CASSLRRGYNEQFF
TRBJ2-3 | TRBV7-3 | CASSSLGRVSGDTQYF
TRBJ1-5 | TRBV7-8 | CASSPRGFNQPQHF
TRBJ1-1 | TRBV6-5 | CASSYRGGTEAFF
TRBJ2-7 | TRBV4-2 | CASSLNSGTSNEQYF
TRBJ2-5 | TRBV29-1 | CSVGRGGETQYF
TRBJ2-7 | TRBV11-2 | CASSYDLVNYEQYF
TRBJ2-3 | TRBV5-4 | CASSPPHRGSTDTQYF
TRBJ2-1 | TRBV5-6 | CASSSLVLAGGRLNEQFF
TRBJ2-6 | TRBV5-4 | CASSHPGQGASGANVLTF
TRBJ1-5 | TRBV18 | CASSPPGQPQHF
TRBJ2-5 | TRBV7-3 | CASSSSGGYQETQYF
TRBJ2-2 | TRBV6-5 | CASTAETAAGELFF
TRBJ1-2 | TRBV2 | CASSGADRGGGYTF
TRBJ2-7 | TRBV15 | CATSGNRGLVGEQYF
TRBJ1-3 | TRBV19 | CASSRDPGTLFLSSGNTIYF
TRBJ1-2 | TRBV4-1 | CASSQVSDGYTF
TRBJ2-2 | TRBV19 | CASRGVRGTGELFF
TRBJ1-4 | TRBV4-1 | CASSPTGAWEKLFF
TRBJ1-1 | TRBV19 | CASTPTGQREAFF
TRBJ1-1 | TRBV6-5 | CASSYKSRAFF
TRBJ2-7 | TRBV5-1 | CASSSGLAGDYEQYF
TRBJ2-4 | TRBV7-9 | CASSPRQGANIQYF
TRBJ2-1 | TRBV4-1 | CASSLGAPPGQGTGNEQFF
TRBJ1-1 | TRBV4-3 | CASSQVQFENTEAFF
TRBJ2-1 | TRBV9 | CASSPRTGGNEQFF
TRBJ1-2 | TRBV9 | CASSGLDRAYYGYTF
TRBJ1-1 | TRBV4-1 | CASVGRGVEAFF
TRBJ2-7 | TRBV10-3 | CAISESFSSGGYEQYF
TRBJ2-1 | TRBV12-5 | CASGLWGRPGTLSSNEQFF
TRBJ1-2 | TRBV6-1 | CASRVEGKRGYTF
TRBJ1-3 | TRBV18 | CASSPPQGSDSGNTIYF
TRBJ1-1 | TRBV12-5 | CASLGQGENTEAFF
TRBJ2-2 | TRBV4-1 | CASRVGPEGGELFF